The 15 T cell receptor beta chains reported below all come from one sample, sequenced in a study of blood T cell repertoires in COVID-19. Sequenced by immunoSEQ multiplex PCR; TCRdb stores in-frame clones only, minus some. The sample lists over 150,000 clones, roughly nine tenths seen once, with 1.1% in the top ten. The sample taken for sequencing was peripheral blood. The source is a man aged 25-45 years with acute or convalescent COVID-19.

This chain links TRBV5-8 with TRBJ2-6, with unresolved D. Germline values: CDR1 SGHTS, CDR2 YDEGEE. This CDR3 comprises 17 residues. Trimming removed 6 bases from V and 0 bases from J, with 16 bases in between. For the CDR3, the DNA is TGTGCCAGCACCCACTCGGGTCCCCGCTCTGGGGCCAACGTCCTGACTTTC. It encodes CASTHSGPRSGANVLTF.

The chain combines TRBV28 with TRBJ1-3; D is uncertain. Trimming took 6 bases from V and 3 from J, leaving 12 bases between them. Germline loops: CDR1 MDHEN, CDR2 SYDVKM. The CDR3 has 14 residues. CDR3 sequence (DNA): TGTGCCAGCAGGGCCCGGGTTCGTGGAAACACCATATATTTT. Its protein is CASRARVRGNTIYF.

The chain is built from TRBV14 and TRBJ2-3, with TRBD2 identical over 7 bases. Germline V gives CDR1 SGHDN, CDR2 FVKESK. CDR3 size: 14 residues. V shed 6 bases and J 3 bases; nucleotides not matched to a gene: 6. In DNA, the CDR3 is TGTGCCAGCAGTTCCGGACTAGTAACAGATACGCAGTATTTT. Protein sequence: CASSSGLVTDTQYF. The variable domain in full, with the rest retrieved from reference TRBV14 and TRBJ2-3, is EAGVTQFPSHSVIEKGQTVTLRCDPISGHDNLYWYRRVMGKEIKFLLHFVKESKQDESGMPNNRFLAERTGGTYSTLKVQPAELEDSGVYFCASSSGLVTDTQYFGPGTRLTVL.

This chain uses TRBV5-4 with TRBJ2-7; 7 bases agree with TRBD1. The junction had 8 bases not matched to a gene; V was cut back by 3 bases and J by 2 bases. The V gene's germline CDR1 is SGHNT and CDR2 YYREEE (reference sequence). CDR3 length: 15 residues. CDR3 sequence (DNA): TGTGCCAGCAGCTCTGGAAGGGACAGCCCCTACGAGCAGTACTTC. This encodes CASSSGRDSPYEQYF.

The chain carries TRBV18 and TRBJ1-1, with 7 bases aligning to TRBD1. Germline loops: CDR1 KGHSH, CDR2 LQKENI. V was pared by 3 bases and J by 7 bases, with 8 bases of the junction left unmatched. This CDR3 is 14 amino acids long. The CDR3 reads CASSPPRGEVEAFF. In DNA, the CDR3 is TGTGCCAGCTCACCCCCCAGGGGGGAAGTTGAAGCTTTCTTT.

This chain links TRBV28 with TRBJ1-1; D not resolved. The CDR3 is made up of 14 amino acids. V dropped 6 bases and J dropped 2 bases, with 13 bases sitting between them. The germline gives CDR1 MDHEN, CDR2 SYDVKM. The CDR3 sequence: CASSSGGSNTEAFF. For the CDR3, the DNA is TGTGCCAGCAGCTCTGGAGGGTCCAACACTGAAGCTTTCTTT. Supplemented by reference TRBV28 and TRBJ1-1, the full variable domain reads DVKVTQSSRYLVKRTGEKVFLECVQDMDHENMFWYRQDPGLGLRLIYFSYDVKMKEKGDIPEGYSVSREKKERFSLILESASTNQTSMYLCASSSGGSNTEAFFGQGTRLTVV.

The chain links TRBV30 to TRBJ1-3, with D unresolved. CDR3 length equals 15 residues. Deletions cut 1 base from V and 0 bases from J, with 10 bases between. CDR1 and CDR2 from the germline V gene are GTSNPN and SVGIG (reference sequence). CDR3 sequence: CAWSGNLASGNTIYF. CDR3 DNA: TGTGCCTGGAGTGGGAACTTAGCCTCTGGAAACACCATATATTTT.

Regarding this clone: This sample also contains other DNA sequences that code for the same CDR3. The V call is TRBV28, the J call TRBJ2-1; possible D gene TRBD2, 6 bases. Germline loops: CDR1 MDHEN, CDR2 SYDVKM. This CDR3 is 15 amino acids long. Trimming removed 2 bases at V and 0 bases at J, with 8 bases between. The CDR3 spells CASSLGGSSYNEQFF. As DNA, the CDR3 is TGTGCCAGCAGTTTAGGGGGGAGCTCCTACAATGAGCAGTTCTTC.

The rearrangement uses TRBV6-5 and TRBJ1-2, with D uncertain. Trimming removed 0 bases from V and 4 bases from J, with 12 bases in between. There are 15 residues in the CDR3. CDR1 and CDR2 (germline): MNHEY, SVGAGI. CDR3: CASSYSRQSGYGYTF. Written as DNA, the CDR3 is TGTGCCAGCAGTTACTCGAGGCAGAGCGGCTATGGCTACACCTTC.

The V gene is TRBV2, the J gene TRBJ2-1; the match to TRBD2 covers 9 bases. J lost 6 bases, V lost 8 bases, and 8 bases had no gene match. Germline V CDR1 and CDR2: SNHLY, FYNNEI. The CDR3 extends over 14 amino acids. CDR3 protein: CASGRREGLNEQFF. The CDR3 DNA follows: TGTGCCAGCGGTCGGCGGGAGGGCCTCAATGAGCAGTTCTTC.

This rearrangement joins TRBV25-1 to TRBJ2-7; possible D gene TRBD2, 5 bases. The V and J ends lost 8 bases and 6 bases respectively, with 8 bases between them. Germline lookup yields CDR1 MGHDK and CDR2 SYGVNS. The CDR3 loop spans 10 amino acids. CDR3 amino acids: CASGEREQYF. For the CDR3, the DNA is TGTGCCAGCGGGGAGCGCGAGCAGTACTTC.

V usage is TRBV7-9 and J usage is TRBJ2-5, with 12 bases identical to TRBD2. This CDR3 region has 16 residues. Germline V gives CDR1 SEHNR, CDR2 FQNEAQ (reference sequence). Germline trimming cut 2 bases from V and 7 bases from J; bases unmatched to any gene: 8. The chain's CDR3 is CASSLRASGGAGTQYF. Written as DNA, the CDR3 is TGTGCCAGCAGCTTACGGGCTAGCGGGGGGGCCGGGACCCAGTACTTC. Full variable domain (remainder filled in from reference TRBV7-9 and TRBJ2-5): DTGVSQNPRHKITKRGQNVTFRCDPISEHNRLYWYRQTLGQGPEFLTYFQNEAQLEKSRLLSDRFSAERPKGSFSTLEIQRTEQGDSAMYLCASSLRASGGAGTQYFGPGTRLLVL.

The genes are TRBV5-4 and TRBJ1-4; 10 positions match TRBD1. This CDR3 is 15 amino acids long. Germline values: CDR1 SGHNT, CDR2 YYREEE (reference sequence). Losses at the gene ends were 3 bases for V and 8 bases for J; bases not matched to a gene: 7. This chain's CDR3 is CASSSAGTGEEKLFF. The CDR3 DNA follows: TGTGCCAGCAGCTCCGCTGGGACAGGGGAAGAAAAACTGTTTTTT.

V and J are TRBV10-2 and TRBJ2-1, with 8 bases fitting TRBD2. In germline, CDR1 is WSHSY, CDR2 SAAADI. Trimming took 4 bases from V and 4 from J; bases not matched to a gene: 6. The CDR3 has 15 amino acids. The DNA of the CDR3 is TGCGCCAGCAGTGCCGTAGCGGGGTTATACAATGAGCAGTTCTTC. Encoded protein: CASSAVAGLYNEQFF.

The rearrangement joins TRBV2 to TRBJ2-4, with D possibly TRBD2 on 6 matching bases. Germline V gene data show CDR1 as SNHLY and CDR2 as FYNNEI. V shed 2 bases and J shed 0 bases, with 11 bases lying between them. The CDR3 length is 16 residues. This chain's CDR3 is CASSEWQGLAKNIQYF. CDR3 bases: TGTGCCAGCAGTGAATGGCAGGGACTAGCCAAAAACATTCAGTACTTC.